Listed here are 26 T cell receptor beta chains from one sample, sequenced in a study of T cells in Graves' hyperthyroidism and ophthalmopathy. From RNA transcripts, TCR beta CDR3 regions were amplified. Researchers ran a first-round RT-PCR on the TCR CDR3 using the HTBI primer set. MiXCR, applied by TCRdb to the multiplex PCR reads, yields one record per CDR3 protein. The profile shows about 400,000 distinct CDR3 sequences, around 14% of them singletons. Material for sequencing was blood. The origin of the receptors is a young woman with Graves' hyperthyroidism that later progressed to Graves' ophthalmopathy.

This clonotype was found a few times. The CDR3 DNA sequence: TGCAGCGTAAACAGGGCTTCTCCCCTACAAGAGACCCAGTACTTC. Translated: CSVNRASPLQETQYF. J is TRBJ2-5 and V is TRBV29-1; D might be TRBD1 (6 bases). The length of the CDR3 is 15 residues. Between the trimmed V and J ends, which lost 6 bases and 2 bases, there was a span of 19 bases. Per germline, CDR1 SQVTM and CDR2 ANQGSEA.

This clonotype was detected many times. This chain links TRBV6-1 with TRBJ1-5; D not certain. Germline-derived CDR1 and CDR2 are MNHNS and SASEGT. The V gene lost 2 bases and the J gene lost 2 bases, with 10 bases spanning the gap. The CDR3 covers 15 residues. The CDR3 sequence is CASSELGSGNQPQHF. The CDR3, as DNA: TGTGCCAGCAGTGAACTGGGATCCGGCAATCAGCCCCAGCATTTT.

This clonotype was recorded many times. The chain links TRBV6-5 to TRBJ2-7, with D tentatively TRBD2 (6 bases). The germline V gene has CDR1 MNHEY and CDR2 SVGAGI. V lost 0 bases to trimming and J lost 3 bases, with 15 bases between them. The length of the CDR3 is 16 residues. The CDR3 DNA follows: TGTGCCAGCAGTTACTCGAGCGGGTGGGGCGTCTACGAGCAGTACTTC. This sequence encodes CASSYSSGWGVYEQYF.

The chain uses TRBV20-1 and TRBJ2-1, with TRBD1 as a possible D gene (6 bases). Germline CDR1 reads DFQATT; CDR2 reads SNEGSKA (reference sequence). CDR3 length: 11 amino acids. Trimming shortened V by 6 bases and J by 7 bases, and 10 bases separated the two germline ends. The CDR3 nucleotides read TGCAGTGCGACCAGGGGTAATGAGCAGTTCTTC. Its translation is CSATRGNEQFF.

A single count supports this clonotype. For the CDR3, the DNA is TGTGCCAGCGGGCAGGGGGCAGGGAACACTGAAGCTTTCTTT. Translation gives CASGQGAGNTEAFF. V usage is TRBV28 and J usage is TRBJ1-1, with 8 bases matching TRBD1. Germline V gives CDR1 MDHEN, CDR2 SYDVKM. V trimming: 8 bases; J trimming: 1 base; junction bases outside the gene matches: 6. This CDR3 contains 14 residues.

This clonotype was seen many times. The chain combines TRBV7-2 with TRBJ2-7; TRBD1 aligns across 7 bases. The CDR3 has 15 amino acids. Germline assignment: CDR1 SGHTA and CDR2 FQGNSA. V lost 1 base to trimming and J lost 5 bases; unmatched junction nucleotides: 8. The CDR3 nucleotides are TGTGCCAGCAGCTTAGTGGGCCAGGGGGTGGACGAGCAGTACTTC. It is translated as CASSLVGQGVDEQYF.

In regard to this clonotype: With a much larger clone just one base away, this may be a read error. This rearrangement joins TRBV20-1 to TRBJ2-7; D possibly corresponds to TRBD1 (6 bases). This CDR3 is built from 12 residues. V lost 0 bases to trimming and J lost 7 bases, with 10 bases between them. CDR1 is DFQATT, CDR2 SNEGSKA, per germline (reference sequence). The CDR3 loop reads CSARDPGDEQYF. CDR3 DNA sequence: TGCAGTGCTAGAGACCCAGGGGATGAGCAGTACTTC.

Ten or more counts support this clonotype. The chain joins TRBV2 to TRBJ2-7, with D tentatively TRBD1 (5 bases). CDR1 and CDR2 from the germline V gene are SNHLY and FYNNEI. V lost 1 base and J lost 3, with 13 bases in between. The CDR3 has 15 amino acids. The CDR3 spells CASSEGAGRSYEQYF. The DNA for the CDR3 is TGTGCCAGCAGTGAAGGGGCAGGGCGTAGCTACGAGCAGTACTTC.

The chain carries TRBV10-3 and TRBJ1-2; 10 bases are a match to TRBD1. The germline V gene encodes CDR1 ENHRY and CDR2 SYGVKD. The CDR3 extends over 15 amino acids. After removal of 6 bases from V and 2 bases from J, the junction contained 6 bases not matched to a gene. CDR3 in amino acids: CAIRTGGARNYGYTF. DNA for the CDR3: TGTGCCATCAGGACAGGGGGCGCAAGGAACTATGGCTACACCTTC.

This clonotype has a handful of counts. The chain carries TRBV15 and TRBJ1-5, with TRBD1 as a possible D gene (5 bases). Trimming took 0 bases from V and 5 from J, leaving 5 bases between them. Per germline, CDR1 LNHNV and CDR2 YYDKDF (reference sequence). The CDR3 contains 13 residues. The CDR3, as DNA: TGTGCCACCAGCAGAGAGGGGGATCAGCCCCAGCATTTT. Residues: CATSREGDQPQHF.

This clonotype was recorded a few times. The DNA for the CDR3 is TGTGCCAGCAGTTACTCGTTGTCAGGAGGAGGGGGCTACACCTTC. This codes for CASSYSLSGGGGYTF. V usage is TRBV6-2 or TRBV6-3 and J usage is TRBJ1-2; D uncertain. The V end was cut by 0 bases, the J end by 8 bases, with 16 bases between. The CDR3 extends over 15 amino acids. Germline CDR1 reads MNHEY; CDR2 reads SVGEGT.

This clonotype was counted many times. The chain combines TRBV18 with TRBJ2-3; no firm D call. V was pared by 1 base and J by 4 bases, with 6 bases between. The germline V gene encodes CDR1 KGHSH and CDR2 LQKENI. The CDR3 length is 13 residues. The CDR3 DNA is TGTGCCAGCTCACCACTAGTAGCAGATACGCAGTATTTT. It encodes CASSPLVADTQYF.

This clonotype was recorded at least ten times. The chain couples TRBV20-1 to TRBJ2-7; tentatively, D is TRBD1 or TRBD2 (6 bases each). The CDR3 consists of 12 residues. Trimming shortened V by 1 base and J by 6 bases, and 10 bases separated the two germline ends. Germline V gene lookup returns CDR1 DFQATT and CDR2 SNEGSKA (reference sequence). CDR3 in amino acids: CSARAGGGEQYF. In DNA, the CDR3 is TGCAGTGCTAGAGCCGGGGGCGGCGAGCAGTACTTC.

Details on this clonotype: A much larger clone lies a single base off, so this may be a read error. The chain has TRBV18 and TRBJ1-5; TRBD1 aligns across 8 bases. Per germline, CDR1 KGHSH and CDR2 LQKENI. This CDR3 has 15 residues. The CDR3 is CASSPGQGIDQPQLF. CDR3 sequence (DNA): TGTGCCAGCTCACCAGGACAGGGTATAGATCAGCCCCAGCTTTTT.

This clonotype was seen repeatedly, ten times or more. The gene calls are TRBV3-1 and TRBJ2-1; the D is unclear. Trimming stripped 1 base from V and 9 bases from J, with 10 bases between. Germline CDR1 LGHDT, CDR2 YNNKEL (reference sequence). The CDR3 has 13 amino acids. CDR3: CASSQVLFGEQFF. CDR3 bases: TGTGCCAGCAGCCAAGTACTCTTTGGTGAGCAGTTCTTC.

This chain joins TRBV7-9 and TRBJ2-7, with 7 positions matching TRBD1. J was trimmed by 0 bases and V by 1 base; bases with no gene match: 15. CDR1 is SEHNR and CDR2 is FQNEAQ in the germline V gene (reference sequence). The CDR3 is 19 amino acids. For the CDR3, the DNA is TGTGCCAGCAGCTTAGGAAGTTTGACTGGACAGGTAACCTCCTACGAGCAGTACTTC. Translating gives CASSLGSLTGQVTSYEQYF.

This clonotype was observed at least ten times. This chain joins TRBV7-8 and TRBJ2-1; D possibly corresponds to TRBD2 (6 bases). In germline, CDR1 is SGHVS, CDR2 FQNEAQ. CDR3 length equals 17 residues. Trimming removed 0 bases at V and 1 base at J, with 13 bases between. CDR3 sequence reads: CASSLAPASESYNEQFF. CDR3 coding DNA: TGTGCCAGCAGCTTAGCGCCGGCTAGCGAGTCCTACAATGAGCAGTTCTTC.

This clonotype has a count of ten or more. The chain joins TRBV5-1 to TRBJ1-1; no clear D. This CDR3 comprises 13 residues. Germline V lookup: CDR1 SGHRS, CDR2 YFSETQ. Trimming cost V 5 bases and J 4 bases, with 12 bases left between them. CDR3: CASRDRDLTEAFF. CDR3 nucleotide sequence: TGCGCCAGCAGGGACCGTGACCTCACTGAAGCTTTCTTT.

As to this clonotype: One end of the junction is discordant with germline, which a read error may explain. In DNA, the CDR3 is TGTGCCAGCAGTAAAGCGGGAGCTCTCTACGAGCAGTACTTC. It translates to CASSKAGALYEQYF. The V and J genes are TRBV6-1 and TRBJ2-7, with 8 bases fitting TRBD2. Germline assignment: CDR1 MNHNS and CDR2 SASEGT. The CDR3 has 14 amino acids.

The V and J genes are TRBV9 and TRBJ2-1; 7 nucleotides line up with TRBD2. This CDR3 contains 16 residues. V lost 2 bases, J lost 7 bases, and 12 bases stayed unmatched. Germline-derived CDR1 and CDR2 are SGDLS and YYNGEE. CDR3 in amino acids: CASSVTPSSGANEQFF. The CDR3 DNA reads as TGTGCCAGCAGCGTGACCCCCTCTAGCGGAGCAAATGAGCAGTTCTTC.

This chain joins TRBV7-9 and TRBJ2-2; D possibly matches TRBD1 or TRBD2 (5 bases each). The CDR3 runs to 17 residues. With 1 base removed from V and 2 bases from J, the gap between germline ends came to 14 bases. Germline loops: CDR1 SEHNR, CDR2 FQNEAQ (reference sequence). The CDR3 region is CASSLVGGASNTGELFF. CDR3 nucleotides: TGTGCCAGCAGCTTAGTTGGGGGAGCCTCAAACACCGGGGAGCTGTTTTTT.

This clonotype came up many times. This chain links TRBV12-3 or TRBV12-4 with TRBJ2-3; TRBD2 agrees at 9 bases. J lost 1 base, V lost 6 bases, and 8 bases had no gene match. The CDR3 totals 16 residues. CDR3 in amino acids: CASRDIAGAGTDTQYF. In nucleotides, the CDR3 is TGTGCCAGCAGAGATATAGCGGGAGCCGGCACAGATACGCAGTATTTT.

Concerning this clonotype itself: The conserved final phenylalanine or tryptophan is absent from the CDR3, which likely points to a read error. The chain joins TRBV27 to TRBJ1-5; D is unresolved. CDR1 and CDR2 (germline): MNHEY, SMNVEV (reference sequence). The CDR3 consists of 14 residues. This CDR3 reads CASSLTSANQPQHY. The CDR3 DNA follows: TGCGCCAGCAGTCTAACTTCCGCTAATCAGCCCCAGCATTAT.

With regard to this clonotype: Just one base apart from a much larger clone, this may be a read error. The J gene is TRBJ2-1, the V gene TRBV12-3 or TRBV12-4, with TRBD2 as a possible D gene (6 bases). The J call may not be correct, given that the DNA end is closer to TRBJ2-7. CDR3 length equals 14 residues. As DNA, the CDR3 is TGTGCCAGCAGCCATGAGCGGGTGCGTAATGAGCAGTACTTC. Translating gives CASSHERVRNEQYF.

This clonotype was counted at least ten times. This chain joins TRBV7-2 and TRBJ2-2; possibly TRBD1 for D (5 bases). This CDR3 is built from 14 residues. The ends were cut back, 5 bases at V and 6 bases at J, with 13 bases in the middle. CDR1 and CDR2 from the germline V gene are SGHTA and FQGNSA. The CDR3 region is CASSPGLRPGELFF. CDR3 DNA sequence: TGTGCCAGCAGCCCAGGGCTGAGACCCGGGGAGCTGTTTTTT.

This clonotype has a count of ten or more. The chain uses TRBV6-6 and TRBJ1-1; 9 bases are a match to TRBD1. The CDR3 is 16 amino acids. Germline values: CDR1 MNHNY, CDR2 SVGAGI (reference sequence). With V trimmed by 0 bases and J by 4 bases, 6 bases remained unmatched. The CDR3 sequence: CASSYSGDRVATEAFF. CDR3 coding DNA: TGTGCCAGCAGTTACTCGGGGGACAGGGTGGCCACTGAAGCTTTCTTT.